The rows below give T cell receptor beta chains drawn from one sample of a study of tumour-infiltrating T cells in Burkitt lymphoma. Clones were sequenced by immunoSEQ multiplex PCR, and TCRdb holds only the in-frame ones, with some missing. Of more than 700 clones in the sample, more than 65% were seen once. Sequencing was carried out using tumor tissue. The receptors shown here come from a human donor with diffuse large B-cell lymphoma. Some clones in this sample may be carry-over from other donors' samples. Both conserved end residues are part of each CDR3. The order of the fields is D gene, J gene, clone size, V gene, CDR3 protein, CDR3 DNA. The D gene is left open where the match is weak. Clone size is given for some rows only: seen once, a few or many times, or a class if the clone is expanded.

>-|TRBJ2-1|-|TRBV7-9
CASSLVEQFF
TGTGCCAGCAGCTTAGTTGAGCAGTTCTTC
>-|TRBJ2-3|-|TRBV5-8
CASSLAWGRGTDTQYF
TGTGCCAGCAGCTTGGCGTGGGGGCGAGGCACAGATACGCAGTATTTT
>TRBD2|TRBJ2-2|-|TRBV10-3
CAGQSGTGTGELFF
TGTGCCGGACAAAGCGGGACGGGGACCGGGGAGCTGTTTTTT
>TRBD1|TRBJ1-2|-|TRBV5-4
CASSTQTGPEGYTF
TGTGCCAGCAGCACCCAGACAGGGCCAGAGGGCTACACCTTC
>-|TRBJ1-5|-|TRBV19
CASSIKTGGSNQPQHF
TGTGCCAGTAGTATAAAAACAGGAGGTAGCAATCAGCCCCAGCATTTT
>-|TRBJ1-1|-|TRBV5-6
CASSLGGRGTEAFF
TGTGCCAGCAGCTTGGGGGGCAGGGGCACTGAAGCTTTCTTT
>-|TRBJ1-4|-|TRBV4-2
CASSQEDGVNLFF
TGTGCCAGCAGCCAAGAGGACGGAGTCAATCTGTTTTTT
>-|TRBJ2-2|-|TRBV5-1
CASKGEQNTGELFF
TGCGCCAGCAAGGGGGAACAGAACACCGGGGAGCTGTTTTTT
>-|TRBJ1-5|once|TRBV9
CASSVDFFRPQHF
TGTGCCAGCAGCGTAGATTTTTTTCGGCCCCAGCATTTT
>-|TRBJ2-7|-|TRBV19
CASSIGTGSSYEQYF
TGTGCCAGTAGTATCGGGACGGGGAGCTCCTACGAGCAGTACTTC
>-|TRBJ1-1|-|TRBV14
CASRGAGGAHTEAFF
TGTGCCAGCAGAGGAGCGGGGGGGGCGCACACTGAAGCTTTCTTT
>-|TRBJ1-2|few|TRBV5-6
CASSPYQNRVSPHGYTF
TGTGCCAGCAGCCCCTACCAAAACAGGGTTTCCCCCCATGGCTACACCTTC
>TRBD1|TRBJ1-2|-|TRBV20-1
CSEGRGLGYTF
TGCAGTGAGGGCAGGGGGCTTGGCTACACCTTC
>-|TRBJ1-3|-|TRBV7-2
CASSSRSGMAGNTIYF
TGTGCCAGCAGCTCAAGGTCAGGGATGGCTGGAAACACCATATATTTT
>TRBD1|TRBJ1-5|-|TRBV7-9
CASSLQGARNQPQHF
TGTGCCAGCAGCCTTCAGGGGGCGCGGAATCAGCCCCAGCATTTT
>-|TRBJ1-6|-|TRBV5-1
CASSLERTSSYNSPLHF
TGCGCCAGCAGCTTGGAGCGCACTAGCTCCTATAATTCACCCCTCCACTTT
>-|TRBJ1-2|-|TRBV5-1
CASSLVGDGYTF
TGCGCCAGCAGCTTGGTAGGTGATGGCTACACCTTC
>-|TRBJ1-1|-|TRBV20-1
CSAWGNTEAFF
TGCAGTGCTTGGGGAAACACTGAAGCTTTCTTT